The table lists the clone carrying this T cell receptor beta chain with a few counts. The antigen is undetermined. The sample belongs to a study of T cell repertoires in cytomegalovirus infection. At the level of the study: CMV infection and matching HLA type were both indicated by public TCR beta signatures.

Study results and caveats: Clonotype analysis showed dominance of the ex vivo response by HLA-C-restricted CMV-specific TCR beta clonotypes.

TCRdb used MiXCR to reprocess the reads, holding one entry per CDR3 protein. Counted here are around 300,000 distinct CDR3 sequences, over 7.5% occurring once; the ten biggest clones make up over 3.5%. CDR3 length equals 16 residues. V lost 3 bases to trimming and J lost 8 bases; unmatched junction nucleotides: 14. This chain connects TRBV12-3 or TRBV12-4 to TRBJ1-2; 8 positions agree with TRBD1. Sequenced sample: PBMCs. This sequence originates from a human donor in good health (CMV status not recorded). Some clones in this sample may be carry-over from other donors' samples. CDR3 sequence (DNA): TGTGCCAGCAGTTTCGGGGGGACAGGTCCGAAGCGGGGCTACACCTTC. This translates into CASSFGGTGPKRGYTF.